This T cell receptor (beta chain) was sequenced during a study of blood T cell repertoires in COVID-19. This clone has only a few counts. The data were produced by immunoSEQ multiplex PCR, yet TCRdb's version contains in-frame clones alone and is incomplete. Among under 35,000 clones, 78% were seen once, and the ten largest hold roughly a third. Germline trimming cut 5 bases from V and 3 bases from J; bases unmatched to any gene: 14. CDR1 and CDR2 from the germline V gene are SEHNR and FQNEAQ (reference sequence). The CDR3 has 17 amino acids. What was sequenced was peripheral blood. This sequence joins TRBV7-9 and TRBJ2-3; TRBD2 matches at 7 bases. The TCR was taken from a man older than 75 with acute or convalescent COVID-19. CDR3 sequence reads: CASSPWRVAGVTDTQYF. CDR3 DNA sequence: TGTGCCAGCAGCCCTTGGAGGGTGGCGGGGGTGACAGATACGCAGTATTTT.